The 28 T cell receptor beta chains in this list originate from one sample, sequenced in a study of identical twins. TCRdb ran MiXCR on the 5' RACE reads and lists one entry per CDR3 protein. The table includes 500,000 to 650,000 distinct CDR3 sequences, approximately 20% detected once. These data were also filed under a second study, of yellow fever vaccine responses in identical twins.

Sequencing was carried out using CD4+ T cells sorted from blood. These receptors originate from a woman aged 18 to 35 in good health.

This chain uses TRBV14 with TRBJ2-7, with 9 bases aligning to TRBD1. CDR1 is SGHDN, CDR2 FVKESK, per germline. This CDR3 is 16 amino acids long. V was clipped by 4 bases and J by 4 bases; unmatched bases: 11. Here the CDR3 reads CASSPLGTGPPYEQYF. CDR3 nucleotides: TGTGCCAGCAGCCCTCTCGGGACAGGGCCCCCATACGAGCAGTACTTC.

The J gene is TRBJ2-7, the V gene TRBV11-3; no clear D gene. CDR3 length equals 15 residues. With 1 base removed from V and 4 bases from J, the gap between germline ends came to 14 bases. Germline lookup yields CDR1 SGHNT and CDR2 YENEEA. This chain's CDR3 is CASSLGSGWGYEQYV. DNA for the CDR3: TGTGCCAGCAGCTTAGGTTCAGGATGGGGATACGAGCAGTACGTC.

This clonotype occurred a few times. The chain employs TRBV4-1 and TRBJ2-3, with 8 bases lining up with TRBD2. CDR1 MGHRA and CDR2 YSYEKL come from the germline V gene. The CDR3 has 17 residues. V shed 5 bases, J shed 2 bases, and the junction held 12 bases outside the gene matches. DNA of the CDR3: TGCGCCAGCAGCTGGGGAGTTAGCGGGATGATCACAGATACGCAGTATTTT. It codes for CASSWGVSGMITDTQYF.

The CDR3 here is CASNQGGVGNQPQHF. The CDR3 nucleotides read TGTGCCAGCAACCAGGGGGGTGTCGGCAATCAGCCCCAGCATTTT. The V gene is TRBV2, the J gene TRBJ1-5; 7 bases are shared with TRBD1. V shed 7 bases, J shed 2 bases, and the junction held 8 bases outside the gene matches. Germline V gene lookup returns CDR1 SNHLY and CDR2 FYNNEI. This CDR3 contains 15 residues.

The chain couples TRBV7-9 to TRBJ2-7; 13 nucleotides agree with TRBD2. The junction had 10 bases not matched to a gene; V was cut back by 5 bases and J by 3 bases. CDR3 length: 17 amino acids. From germline, CDR1 is SEHNR and CDR2 FQNEAQ (reference sequence). The CDR3 nucleotides read TGTGCCAGCAGCGGAGGGGGACTAGCGGGGCGGGACTACGAGCAGTACTTC. Translation gives CASSGGGLAGRDYEQYF. Combining the CDR3 with reference TRBV7-9 and TRBJ2-7 gives the whole variable domain DTGVSQNPRHKITKRGQNVTFRCDPISEHNRLYWYRQTLGQGPEFLTYFQNEAQLEKSRLLSDRFSAERPKGSFSTLEIQRTEQGDSAMYLCASSGGGLAGRDYEQYFGPGTRLTVT.

This clonotype was seen a handful of times. The chain carries TRBV10-3 and TRBJ2-3; tentatively, D is TRBD1 (5 bases). The germline V and J ends were trimmed by 10 bases and 4 bases, with 12 bases remaining between them. Germline assignment: CDR1 ENHRY and CDR2 SYGVKD. The CDR3 extends over 12 amino acids. CDR3 region: CARTRDSDTQYF. CDR3 nucleotides: TGTGCCAGAACCAGGGATTCAGATACGCAGTATTTT.

This clonotype came up a few times. V is TRBV12-3 or TRBV12-4 and J is TRBJ1-4, with 7 bases aligning to TRBD1. The CDR3 spans 15 residues. With 5 bases clipped from V and 1 base from J, the junction kept 4 bases outside the gene matches. The CDR3 sequence: CASSPNRGTNEKLFF. DNA of the CDR3: TGTGCCAGCAGTCCAAACAGGGGAACTAATGAAAAACTGTTTTTT.

This chain uses TRBV7-3 with TRBJ2-2, with 8 bases lining up with TRBD1. J lost 0 bases, V lost 1 base, and 16 bases had no gene match. CDR1 SGHTA and CDR2 FQGTGA come from the germline V gene. The CDR3 has 21 amino acids. The CDR3 bases are TGTGCCAGCAGCTTAAACCGACTATTAAACAGGGGGGCATCGAACACCGGGGAGCTGTTTTTT. Translation gives CASSLNRLLNRGASNTGELFF.

This clonotype was seen only a few times. This chain links TRBV5-1 with TRBJ1-1; 7 nucleotides agree with TRBD1. Looked up from germline, CDR1 is SGHRS and CDR2 is YFSETQ. V was clipped by 1 base and J by 5 bases; unmatched bases: 14. This CDR3 spans 17 amino acids. The CDR3: CASSLLGAEGGSTEAFF. CDR3 bases: TGCGCCAGCAGCTTGCTTGGGGCTGAAGGGGGCAGTACTGAAGCTTTCTTT. The full variable domain, completed using reference TRBV5-1 and TRBJ1-1, is KAGVTQTPRYLIKTRGQQVTLSCSPISGHRSVSWYQQTPGQGLQFLFEYFSETQRNKGNFPGRFSGRQFSNSRSEMNVSTLELGDSALYLCASSLLGAEGGSTEAFFGQGTRLTVV.

This clonotype was detected only a few times. The CDR3 DNA follows: TGTGCCAGCAGACGGCGGGAGTTGGGCACAGATACGCAGTATTTT. Encoded protein: CASRRRELGTDTQYF. This chain links TRBV6-1 with TRBJ2-3; 7 bases align to TRBD2. The CDR3 consists of 15 residues. The V segment lost 6 bases and the J segment 1 base; nucleotides outside the gene matches: 7. Germline V gene sequence: CDR1 MNHNS, CDR2 SASEGT.

The chain combines TRBV27 with TRBJ1-3; 8 nucleotides agree with TRBD1. Germline V gene lookup returns CDR1 MNHEY and CDR2 SMNVEV (reference sequence). The CDR3 consists of 15 residues. With V trimmed by 3 bases and J by 0 bases, 1 base remained unmatched. The CDR3 is CASSFTGGSGNTIYF. CDR3 DNA: TGTGCCAGCAGTTTCACAGGGGGCTCTGGAAACACCATATATTTT.

In its sample, this clonotype was seen a few times. The V and J genes are TRBV5-1 and TRBJ1-1; D may be TRBD1 (5 bases). Trimming stripped 0 bases from V and 0 bases from J, with 9 bases between. CDR1 is SGHRS, CDR2 YFSETQ, per germline. The CDR3 totals 15 residues. Here the CDR3 DNA reads TGCGCCAGCAGCTTGGCAGGGTCTTTGAACACTGAAGCTTTCTTT. This translates into CASSLAGSLNTEAFF.

This clonotype showed up just a few times. The chain carries TRBV4-1 and TRBJ2-5; 7 nucleotides align to TRBD2. CDR1 and CDR2 from the germline V gene are MGHRA and YSYEKL. The CDR3 spans 14 residues. Trimming cost V 9 bases and J 4 bases; bases outside gene matches: 11. Written as DNA, the CDR3 is TGCGCCAGATTAAGGGGAGGGGTCCGAGAGACCCAGTACTTC. Protein product: CARLRGGVRETQYF.

V and J are TRBV20-1 and TRBJ2-3, with TRBD2 matching over 7 bases. The CDR3 is 15 amino acids. The germline V gene has CDR1 DFQATT and CDR2 SNEGSKA (reference sequence). V lost 2 bases, J lost 3 bases, and 8 bases stayed unmatched. The CDR3 bases are TGCAGTGCTAGAAAAGGGGCGGGAGTGACAGATACGCAGTATTTT. It encodes CSARKGAGVTDTQYF.

This clonotype has just a few counts. The chain recombines TRBV2 with TRBJ2-7; D possibly corresponds to TRBD1 (6 bases). The germline gives CDR1 SNHLY, CDR2 FYNNEI. Deletions cut 10 bases from V and 0 bases from J, with 16 bases between. The CDR3 runs 14 residues. The CDR3 region is CANRWTASSYEQYF. The DNA for the CDR3 is TGTGCCAACCGATGGACAGCGAGCTCCTACGAGCAGTACTTC.

The V and J genes are TRBV15 and TRBJ1-4; the D is unclear. The length of the CDR3 is 11 residues. Germline CDR1 and CDR2: LNHNV and YYDKDF (reference sequence). V was cut by 0 bases and J by 7 bases, with 0 bases left in between. The CDR3 bases are TGTGCCACCAGCAGAGATGAAAAACTGTTTTTT. It specifies CATSRDEKLFF. Based on the CDR3 plus reference TRBV15 and TRBJ1-4, the full variable domain is DAMVIQNPRYQVTQFGKPVTLSCSQTLNHNVMYWYQQKSSQAPKLLFHYYDKDFNNEADTPDNFQSRRPNTSFCFLDIRSPGLGDTAMYLCATSRDEKLFFGSGTQLSVL.

This clonotype occurred a few times. J is TRBJ1-4 and V is TRBV7-9; D not certain. The CDR3 extends over 14 amino acids. Germline loops: CDR1 SEHNR, CDR2 FQNEAQ (reference sequence). V was trimmed by 5 bases and J by 3 bases, leaving 10 bases between them. CDR3: CASSPNGSNEKLFF. As DNA, the CDR3 is TGTGCCAGCAGCCCGAATGGCTCTAATGAAAAACTGTTTTTT.

This clonotype was observed a handful of times. This rearrangement joins TRBV5-1 to TRBJ2-2; D possibly corresponds to TRBD1 (6 bases). The V gene lost 3 bases and the J gene lost 5 bases, with 14 bases spanning the gap. The CDR3 is 15 residues long. From germline, CDR1 is SGHRS and CDR2 YFSETQ. The CDR3, as DNA: TGCGCCAGCAGCTGGGGGCCCACGGGGACCGGGGAGCTGTTTTTT. Protein: CASSWGPTGTGELFF.

The V gene is TRBV20-1, the J gene TRBJ2-3; D possibly corresponds to TRBD2 (6 bases). Trimming left V 6 bases short and J 6 bases short, with 22 bases between. This CDR3 contains 15 residues. Germline CDR1 is DFQATT and CDR2 is SNEGSKA (reference sequence). The CDR3 region is CSASPGDSIDDTQYF. The CDR3, as DNA: TGCAGTGCCTCCCCCGGGGACTCCATAGACGATACGCAGTATTTT.

This clonotype was counted a few times. The chain uses TRBV28 and TRBJ1-2, with D hard to call. V lost 2 bases to trimming and J lost 5 bases, with 12 bases between them. Germline CDR1 is MDHEN and CDR2 is SYDVKM. The CDR3 totals 14 residues. In nucleotides, the CDR3 is TGTGCCAGCAGTTTACCCGACCGAGGGTATGGCTACACCTTC. The encoded protein is CASSLPDRGYGYTF.

This clonotype was seen only once. The J gene is TRBJ2-5, the V gene TRBV19; TRBD1 matches 8 bases. CDR1 LNHDA and CDR2 SQIVND come from the germline V gene (reference sequence). The V segment lost 3 bases and the J segment 4 bases; nucleotides outside the gene matches: 1. This CDR3 region has 13 residues. This chain's CDR3 is CASSITGGETQYF. The CDR3 DNA reads as TGTGCCAGTAGTATTACAGGGGGAGAGACCCAGTACTTC.

The chain joins TRBV3-1 to TRBJ2-2; no clear D gene. V was trimmed by 1 base and J by 7 bases, leaving 7 bases between them. CDR3 size: 13 residues. Germline V lookup: CDR1 LGHDT, CDR2 YNNKEL (reference sequence). CDR3 sequence: CASSQVRDGELFF. Here the CDR3 DNA reads TGTGCCAGCAGCCAAGTAAGGGACGGGGAGCTGTTTTTT.

The V and J genes are TRBV12-3 or TRBV12-4 and TRBJ2-7, with TRBD1 as a possible D gene (6 bases). There are 13 residues in the CDR3. V was cut by 5 bases and J by 4 bases, with 12 bases left in between. DNA for the CDR3: TGTGCCAGCAGTCCAGCACAGGGATACGAGCAGTACTTC. This codes for CASSPAQGYEQYF.

The chain has TRBV18 and TRBJ2-6; D may be TRBD1 (7 bases). The CDR3 has 14 residues. The germline V gene has CDR1 KGHSH and CDR2 LQKENI. Trimming shortened V by 0 bases and J by 17 bases, and 17 bases separated the two germline ends. For the CDR3, the DNA is TGTGCCAGCTCACCACCGGAGGAGGGACAGCCATTGACTTTC. It codes for CASSPPEEGQPLTF.

This clonotype was seen repeatedly, ten times or more. This rearrangement joins TRBV5-1 to TRBJ1-1; D gene unclear. Germline V gene sequence: CDR1 SGHRS, CDR2 YFSETQ. V lost 0 bases to trimming and J lost 4 bases, with 13 bases between them. The CDR3 extends over 15 amino acids. Written as DNA, the CDR3 is TGCGCCAGCAGCTTGGAAGGGTTTAGAGTCACTGAAGCTTTCTTT. Translated: CASSLEGFRVTEAFF.

The sample holds a few counts of this clonotype. The V and J genes are TRBV10-1 and TRBJ2-1; TRBD2 matches at 11 bases. Germline V lookup: CDR1 WNHNN, CDR2 SYGVQD (reference sequence). Losses at the gene ends were 3 bases for V and 7 bases for J; bases not matched to a gene: 8. The CDR3 has 16 residues. This chain's CDR3 is CASSDGLAGGANEQFF. The CDR3 coding sequence is TGCGCCAGCAGTGACGGGCTAGCGGGAGGTGCTAATGAGCAGTTCTTC.

The sample holds a few counts of this clonotype. The genes are TRBV7-6 and TRBJ2-1; possible D gene TRBD2, 6 bases. The CDR3 extends over 16 amino acids. The V gene lost 1 base and the J gene lost 0 bases, with 10 bases spanning the gap. From germline, CDR1 is SGHVS and CDR2 FNYEAQ. The chain's CDR3 is CASSLVGLTSYNEQFF. The CDR3 DNA reads TGTGCCAGCAGCTTAGTGGGACTTACCTCCTACAATGAGCAGTTCTTC.

The rearrangement joins TRBV18 to TRBJ2-3; D remains unclear. Germline V gene data show CDR1 as KGHSH and CDR2 as LQKENI. The V gene lost 6 bases and the J gene lost 4 bases, with 11 bases spanning the gap. The CDR3 runs to 13 residues. Here the CDR3 reads CASSLDLSDTQYF. In DNA form, the CDR3 reads TGTGCCAGCTCCCTGGACCTTTCAGATACGCAGTATTTT.